The 21 T cell receptor beta chains in this list originate from one sample, sequenced in a study of cytomegalovirus exposure and HLA in healthy donors (dated 2017 in TCRdb). The library was produced with the immunoSEQ multiplex PCR assay. The multiplex PCR relied on a mix of 60 forward primers for TCR Vbeta segments and 13 reverse primers for TCR Jbeta segments. The source is immuneACCESS, and TCRdb retained only in-frame sequences with V and J called. Part of the clones is not carried over; for the studies checked, unresolved V genes explain less than half of this, and the remainder is unexplained. Recorded for this sample are around 200,000 clones; 84% of them occurred a single time. The ten largest clones add up to 1% to 1.5% of the sample. Material for sequencing was PBMCs. The receptors here all came from a girl between 2 and 10 years old in good health and CMV-seropositive.

This clone showed up just a few times. The chain is built from TRBV7-9 and TRBJ1-2, with D perhaps TRBD1 (6 bases). There are 15 residues in the CDR3. Trimming removed 1 base from V and 6 bases from J, with 15 bases in between. Germline values: CDR1 SEHNR, CDR2 FQNEAQ (reference sequence). CDR3 amino acids: CASSLEGPQGHGYTF. CDR3 in DNA: TGTGCCAGCAGCTTAGAGGGACCACAGGGTCATGGCTACACCTTC.

The rearrangement joins TRBV5-1 to TRBJ2-7, with 8 bases lining up with TRBD2. Unmatched junction bases numbered 9, after V lost 2 bases and J lost 2 bases. Germline CDR1 and CDR2: SGHRS and YFSETQ. The CDR3 sequence is 16 residues long. The CDR3 nucleotides are TGCGCCAGCAGCTTCGTACTAGCGGACGGGCCCTACGAGCAGTACTTC. Protein sequence: CASSFVLADGPYEQYF. Complete variable domain (other parts from reference TRBV5-1 and TRBJ2-7): KAGVTQTPRYLIKTRGQQVTLSCSPISGHRSVSWYQQTPGQGLQFLFEYFSETQRNKGNFPGRFSGRQFSNSRSEMNVSTLELGDSALYLCASSFVLADGPYEQYFGPGTRLTVT.

The chain employs TRBV6-5 and TRBJ1-2, with D uncertain. The CDR3 is 14 amino acids. Deletions cut 0 bases from V and 0 bases from J, with 5 bases between. Germline V gene lookup returns CDR1 MNHEY and CDR2 SVGAGI. The CDR3 protein is CASSYSIANYGYTF. The CDR3 DNA reads as TGTGCCAGCAGTTACTCTATCGCTAACTATGGCTACACCTTC.

This chain connects TRBV19 to TRBJ2-3, with D unresolved. This CDR3 has 12 residues. Per the germline V gene, CDR1 is LNHDA and CDR2 is SQIVND (reference sequence). Trimming stripped 2 bases from V and 6 bases from J, with 6 bases between. The CDR3 DNA reads as TGTGCCAGTAGTATAATCGGGGATACGCAGTATTTT. This encodes CASSIIGDTQYF. Supplemented by reference TRBV19 and TRBJ2-3, the full variable domain reads DGGITQSPKYLFRKEGQNVTLSCEQNLNHDAMYWYRQDPGQGLRLIYYSQIVNDFQKGDIAEGYSVSREKKESFPLTVTSAQKNPTAFYLCASSIIGDTQYFGPGTRLTVL.

The rearrangement links TRBV6-4 to TRBJ1-2; D is undetermined. CDR3 size: 13 residues. Trimming shortened V by 5 bases and J by 5 bases, and 12 bases separated the two germline ends. Per the germline V gene, CDR1 is MRHNA and CDR2 is SNTAGT. CDR3 region: CASSPGSQYGYTF. In DNA, the CDR3 is TGTGCCAGCAGTCCCGGGTCTCAGTATGGCTACACCTTC.

The chain recombines TRBV5-1 with TRBJ1-3; D remains ambiguous. CDR1 SGHRS and CDR2 YFSETQ come from the germline V gene. Trimming took off 5 bases at V and 8 bases at J, with 14 bases between the two ends. The CDR3 runs 13 residues. The CDR3 loop is CASRAGSMDTIYF. CDR3 nucleotides: TGCGCCAGCAGGGCCGGGAGTATGGACACCATATATTTT.

The CDR3 nucleotides read TGTGCCAGCGGACAGGGTATACAGCCCCAGCATTTT. Protein sequence: CASGQGIQPQHF. The gene calls are TRBV19 and TRBJ1-5, with 8 bases fitting TRBD1. This CDR3 is 12 amino acids long. J gave up 7 bases and V 9 bases, and 5 bases lay outside the gene matches. CDR1 LNHDA and CDR2 SQIVND come from the germline V gene (reference sequence).

This clone came up a few times. The rearrangement joins TRBV6-1 to TRBJ1-3; D ambiguous. Germline values: CDR1 MNHNS, CDR2 SASEGT. This CDR3 contains 15 residues. Trimming cost V 1 base and J 4 bases, with 11 bases left between them. CDR3 sequence: CASSEEPRSGNTIYF. The CDR3 nucleotides read TGTGCCAGCAGTGAAGAACCCAGGTCCGGAAACACCATATATTTT.

This clone showed up just once. The CDR3 is CASSQQGGSYRGYTF. The CDR3 coding sequence is TGTGCCAGCAGCCAACAGGGGGGGTCTTATCGTGGCTACACCTTC. The V and J genes are TRBV6-5 and TRBJ1-2; 8 positions agree with TRBD1. V gave up 6 bases and J gave up 7 bases; unmatched junction bases: 13. The germline V gene has CDR1 MNHEY and CDR2 SVGAGI. The CDR3 runs 15 residues.

The V call is TRBV28, the J call TRBJ2-6, with 7 nucleotides matching TRBD1. The V and J ends lost 3 bases and 1 base, in that order; junction bases with no gene match: 3. CDR3 length: 16 residues. Germline V gene sequence: CDR1 MDHEN, CDR2 SYDVKM. This chain's CDR3 is CASSLRGLSGANVLTF. The CDR3 DNA is TGTGCCAGCAGTTTGAGGGGGCTTTCTGGGGCCAACGTCCTGACTTTC.

There are a few counts of this clone. This chain uses TRBV10-1 with TRBJ2-3; 8 bases align to TRBD2. Germline V gene lookup returns CDR1 WNHNN and CDR2 SYGVQD (reference sequence). With 0 bases clipped from V and 2 bases from J, the junction kept 7 bases outside the gene matches. This CDR3 is built from 17 residues. CDR3 protein: CASSESKAGVTTDTQYF. Written as DNA, the CDR3 is TGCGCCAGCAGTGAGTCCAAAGCGGGGGTTACCACAGATACGCAGTATTTT.

V gene TRBV28 combines with J gene TRBJ1-4; D gene unclear. The V and J ends lost 5 bases and 7 bases respectively, with 17 bases between them. The CDR3 covers 15 residues. The germline CDR1 and CDR2 sequences are MDHEN and SYDVKM. DNA for the CDR3: TGTGCCAGCAGTGCCCCCGGAGGGCGTAGTGAAAAACTGTTTTTT. It encodes CASSAPGGRSEKLFF.

The V and J genes are TRBV2 and TRBJ2-3; 7 bases line up with TRBD1. J lost 1 base, V lost 1 base, and 23 bases had no gene match. This CDR3 is built from 22 residues. The germline V gene encodes CDR1 SNHLY and CDR2 FYNNEI. The CDR3 here is CASSEGQDRLTWDTIGTDTQYF. CDR3 sequence (DNA): TGTGCCAGCAGTGAAGGCCAGGACAGGTTGACTTGGGACACGATAGGCACAGATACGCAGTATTTT.

This rearrangement joins TRBV6-5 to TRBJ1-2; D is possibly TRBD1 (5 bases). The germline V gene has CDR1 MNHEY and CDR2 SVGAGI. The CDR3 is 15 amino acids. V lost 6 bases to trimming and J lost 0 bases, with 14 bases between them. The CDR3 here is CASRTGVPTNYGYTF. CDR3 sequence (DNA): TGTGCCAGCAGAACAGGCGTTCCAACTAACTATGGCTACACCTTC.

The rearrangement joins TRBV30 to TRBJ2-7; 9 bases agree with TRBD2. V lost 3 bases, J lost 6 bases, and 6 bases stayed unmatched. CDR1 and CDR2 (germline): GTSNPN, SVGIG (reference sequence). This CDR3 has 13 residues. DNA of the CDR3: TGTGCCTGGAGCGGCGGGAGGGCAGGCGAGCAGTACTTC. Translation: CAWSGGRAGEQYF.

The chain employs TRBV15 and TRBJ2-7, with a possible D match to TRBD2 (7 bases). V lost 0 bases, J lost 6 bases, and 15 bases lay in between. The CDR3 is 15 amino acids. The V gene's germline CDR1 is LNHNV and CDR2 YYDKDF (reference sequence). Here the CDR3 reads CATSRDTLGGAEQYF. The CDR3 bases are TGTGCCACCAGCAGAGACACCCTAGGGGGGGCCGAGCAGTACTTC.

This sequence joins TRBV2 and TRBJ1-3; no clear D. Trimming removed 6 bases at V and 0 bases at J, with 6 bases between. In germline, CDR1 is SNHLY, CDR2 FYNNEI. The CDR3 sequence is 13 residues long. Written as DNA, the CDR3 is TGTGCCAGCAGGTCACACTCTGGAAACACCATATATTTT. It specifies CASRSHSGNTIYF.

The chain uses TRBV7-8 and TRBJ1-1; D possibly corresponds to TRBD1 (6 bases). In germline, CDR1 is SGHVS, CDR2 FQNEAQ. The CDR3 is made up of 15 amino acids. Trimming removed 5 bases from V and 5 bases from J, with 18 bases in between. The CDR3 DNA is TGTGCCAGCAGCCCGAGGGGAGGGGGGGAGACTGAAGCTTTCTTT. This sequence encodes CASSPRGGGETEAFF.

The V gene is TRBV7-3, the J gene TRBJ2-1, with 12 bases identical to TRBD2. V trimming: 5 bases; J trimming: 3 bases; junction bases outside the gene matches: 2. Germline lookup yields CDR1 SGHTA and CDR2 FQGTGA. The CDR3 has 15 residues. This CDR3 is CASSPTSGGYNEQFF. In DNA, the CDR3 is TGTGCCAGCAGCCCGACTAGCGGGGGCTACAATGAGCAGTTCTTC.

This chain uses TRBV4-1 with TRBJ1-4, with D possibly TRBD1 on 6 matching bases. Trimming took 0 bases from V and 2 from J, leaving 13 bases between them. Per the germline V gene, CDR1 is MGHRA and CDR2 is YSYEKL. The CDR3 length is 17 residues. CDR3 bases: TGCGCCAGCAGCCAAGACCCTGGGACACTGACTAATGAAAAACTGTTTTTT. As protein: CASSQDPGTLTNEKLFF.

The chain employs TRBV18 and TRBJ1-1; D is unresolved. The CDR3 covers 15 residues. With 0 bases removed from V and 1 base from J, the gap between germline ends came to 9 bases. CDR1 is KGHSH, CDR2 LQKENI, per germline. The CDR3 coding sequence is TGTGCCAGCTCACCACCGAGAGGGAAGAACACTGAAGCTTTCTTT. Encoded protein: CASSPPRGKNTEAFF.